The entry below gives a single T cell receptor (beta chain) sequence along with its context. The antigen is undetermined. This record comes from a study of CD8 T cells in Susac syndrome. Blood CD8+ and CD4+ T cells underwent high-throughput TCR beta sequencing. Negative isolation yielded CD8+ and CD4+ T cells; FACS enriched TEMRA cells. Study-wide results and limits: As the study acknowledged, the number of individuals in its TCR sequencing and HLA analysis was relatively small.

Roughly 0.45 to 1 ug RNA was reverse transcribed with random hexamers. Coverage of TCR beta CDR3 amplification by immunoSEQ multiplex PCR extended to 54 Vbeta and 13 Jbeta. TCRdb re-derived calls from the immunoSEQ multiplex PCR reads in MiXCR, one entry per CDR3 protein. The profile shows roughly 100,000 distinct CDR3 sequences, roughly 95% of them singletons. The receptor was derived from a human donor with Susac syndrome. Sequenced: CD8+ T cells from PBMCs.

Written as DNA, the CDR3 is TGTGCCAGCAGCCCCAAGTCCAACAGGGTGGCGCGGAATGGCTACACCTTC. This encodes CASSPKSNRVARNGYTF. The chain joins TRBV3-1 to TRBJ1-2, with a possible D match to TRBD1 (6 bases). Trimming removed 4 bases from V and 6 bases from J, with 24 bases in between. Germline CDR1 is LGHDT and CDR2 is YNNKEL (reference sequence). The CDR3 has 17 amino acids.